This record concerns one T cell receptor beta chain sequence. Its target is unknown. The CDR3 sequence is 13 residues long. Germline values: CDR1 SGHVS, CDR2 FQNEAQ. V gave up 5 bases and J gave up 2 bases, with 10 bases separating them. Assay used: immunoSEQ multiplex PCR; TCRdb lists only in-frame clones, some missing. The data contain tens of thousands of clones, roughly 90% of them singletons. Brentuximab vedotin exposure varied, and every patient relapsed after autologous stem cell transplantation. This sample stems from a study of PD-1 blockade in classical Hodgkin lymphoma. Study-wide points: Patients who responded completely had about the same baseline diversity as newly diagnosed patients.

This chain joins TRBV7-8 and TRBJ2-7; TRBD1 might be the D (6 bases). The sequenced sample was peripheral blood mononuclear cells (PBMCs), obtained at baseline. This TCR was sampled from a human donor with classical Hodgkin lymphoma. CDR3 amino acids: CASSEGQTYEQYF. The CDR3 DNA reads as TGTGCCAGCAGCGAAGGACAGACCTACGAGCAGTACTTC.